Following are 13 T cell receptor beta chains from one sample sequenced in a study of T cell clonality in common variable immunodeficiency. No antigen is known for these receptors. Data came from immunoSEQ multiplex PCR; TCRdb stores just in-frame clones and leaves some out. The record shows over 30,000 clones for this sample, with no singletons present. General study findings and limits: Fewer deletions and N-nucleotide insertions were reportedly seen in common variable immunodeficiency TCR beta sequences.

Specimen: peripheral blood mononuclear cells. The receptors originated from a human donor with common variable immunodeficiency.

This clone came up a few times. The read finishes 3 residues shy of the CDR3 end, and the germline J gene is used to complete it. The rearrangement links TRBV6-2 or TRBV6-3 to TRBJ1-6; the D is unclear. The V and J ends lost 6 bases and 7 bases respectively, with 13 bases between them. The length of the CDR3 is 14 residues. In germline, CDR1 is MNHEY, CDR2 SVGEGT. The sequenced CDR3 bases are TGTGCCAGCAGCACCGGGCCGGGGAATTCACCC. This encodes CASSTGPGNSP. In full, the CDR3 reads CASSTGPGNSPLHF.

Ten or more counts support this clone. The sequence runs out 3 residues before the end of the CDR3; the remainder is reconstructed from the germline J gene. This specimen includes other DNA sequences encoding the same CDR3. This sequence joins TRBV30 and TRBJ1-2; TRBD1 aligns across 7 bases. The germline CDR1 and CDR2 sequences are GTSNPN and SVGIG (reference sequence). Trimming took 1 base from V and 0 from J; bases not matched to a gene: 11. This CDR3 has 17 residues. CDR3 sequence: CAWSALRGETPNYGYTF. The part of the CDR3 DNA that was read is TGTGCCTGGAGTGCCCTCAGGGGGGAAACTCCTAACTATGGC. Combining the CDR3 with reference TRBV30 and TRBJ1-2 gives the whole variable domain SQTIHQWPATLVQPVGSPLSLECTVEGTSNPNLYWYRQAAGRGLQLLFYSVGIGQISSEVPQNLSASRPQDRQFILSSKKLLLSDSGFYLCAWSALRGETPNYGYTFGSGTRLTVV.

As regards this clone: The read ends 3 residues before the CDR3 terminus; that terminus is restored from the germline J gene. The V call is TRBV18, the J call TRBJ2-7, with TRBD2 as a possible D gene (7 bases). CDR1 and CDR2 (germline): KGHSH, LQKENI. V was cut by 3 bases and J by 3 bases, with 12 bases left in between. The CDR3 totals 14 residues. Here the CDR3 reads CASSPGGGVYEQYF. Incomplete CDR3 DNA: TGTGCCAGCTCACCCGGAGGGGGGGTCTACGAG.

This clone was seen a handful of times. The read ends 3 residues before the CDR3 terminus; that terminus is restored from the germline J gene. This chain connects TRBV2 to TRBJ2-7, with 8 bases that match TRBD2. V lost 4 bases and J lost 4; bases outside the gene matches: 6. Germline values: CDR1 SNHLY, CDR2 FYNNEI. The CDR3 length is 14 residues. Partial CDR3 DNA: TGTGCCAGCAGTGGGGCGGGGGGCTCGTACGAG. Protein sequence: CASSGAGGSYE. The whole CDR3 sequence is CASSGAGGSYEQYF.

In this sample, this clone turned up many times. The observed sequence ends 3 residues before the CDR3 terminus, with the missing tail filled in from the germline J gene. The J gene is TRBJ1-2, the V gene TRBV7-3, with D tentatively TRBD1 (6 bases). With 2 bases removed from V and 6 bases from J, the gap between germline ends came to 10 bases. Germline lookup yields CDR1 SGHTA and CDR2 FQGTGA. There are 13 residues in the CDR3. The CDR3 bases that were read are TGTGCCAGCAGCTTAGCAGGGGATAATGGC. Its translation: CASSLAGDNG. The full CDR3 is CASSLAGDNGYTF.

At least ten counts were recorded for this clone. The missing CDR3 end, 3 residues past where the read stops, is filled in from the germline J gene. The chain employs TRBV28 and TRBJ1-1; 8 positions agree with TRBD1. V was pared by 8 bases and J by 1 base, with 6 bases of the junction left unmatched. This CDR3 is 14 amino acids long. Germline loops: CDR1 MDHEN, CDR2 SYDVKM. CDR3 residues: CASSQGASNTEAFF. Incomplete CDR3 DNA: TGTGCCAGCTCGCAGGGGGCCTCGAACACTGAA.

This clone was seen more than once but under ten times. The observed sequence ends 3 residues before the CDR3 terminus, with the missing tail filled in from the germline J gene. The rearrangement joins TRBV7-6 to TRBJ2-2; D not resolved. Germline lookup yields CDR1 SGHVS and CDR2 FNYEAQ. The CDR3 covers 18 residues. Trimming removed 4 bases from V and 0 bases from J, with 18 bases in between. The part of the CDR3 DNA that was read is TGTGCCAGCAGCTATTCGGGTGGCGGATACTCGAACACCGGGGAG. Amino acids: CASSYSGGGYSNTGE. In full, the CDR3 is CASSYSGGGYSNTGELFF.

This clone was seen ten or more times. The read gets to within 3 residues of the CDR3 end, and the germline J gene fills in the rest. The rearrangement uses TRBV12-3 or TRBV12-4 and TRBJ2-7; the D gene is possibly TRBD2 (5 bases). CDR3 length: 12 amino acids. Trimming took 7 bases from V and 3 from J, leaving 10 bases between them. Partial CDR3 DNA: TGTGCCAGCAACCGGGGAAGCTACGAG. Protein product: CASNRGSYE. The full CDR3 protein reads CASNRGSYEQYF.

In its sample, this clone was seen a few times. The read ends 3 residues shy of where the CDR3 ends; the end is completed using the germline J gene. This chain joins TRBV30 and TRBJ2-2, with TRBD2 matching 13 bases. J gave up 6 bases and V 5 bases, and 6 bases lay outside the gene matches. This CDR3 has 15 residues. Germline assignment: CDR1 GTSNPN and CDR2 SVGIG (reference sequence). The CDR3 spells CAWLRLAGGPGELFF. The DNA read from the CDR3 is TGTGCCTGGCTAAGACTAGCGGGAGGCCCCGGGGAG.

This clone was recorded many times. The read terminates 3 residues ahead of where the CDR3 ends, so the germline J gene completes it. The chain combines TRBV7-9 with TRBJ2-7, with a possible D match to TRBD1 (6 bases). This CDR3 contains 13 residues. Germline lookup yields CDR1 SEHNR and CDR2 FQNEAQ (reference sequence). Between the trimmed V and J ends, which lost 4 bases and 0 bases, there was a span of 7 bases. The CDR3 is CASSWDISYEQYF. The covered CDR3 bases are TGTGCCAGCAGCTGGGACATCTCCTACGAG.

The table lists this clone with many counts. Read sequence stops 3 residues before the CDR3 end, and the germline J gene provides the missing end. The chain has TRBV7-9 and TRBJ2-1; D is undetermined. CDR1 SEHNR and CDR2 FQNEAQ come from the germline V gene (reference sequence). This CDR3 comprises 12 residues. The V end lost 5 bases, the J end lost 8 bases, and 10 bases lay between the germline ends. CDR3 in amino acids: CASSPTKYEQFF. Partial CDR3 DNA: TGTGCCAGCAGCCCAACTAAATATGAG.

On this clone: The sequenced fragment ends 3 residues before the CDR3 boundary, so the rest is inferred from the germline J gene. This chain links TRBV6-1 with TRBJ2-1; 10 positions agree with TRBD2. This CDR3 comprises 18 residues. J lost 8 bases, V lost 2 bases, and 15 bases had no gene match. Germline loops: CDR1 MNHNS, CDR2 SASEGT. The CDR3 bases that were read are TGTGCCAGCAGTGAAATTTTCCTAGCGGGAGCAATATACCATGAG. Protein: CASSEIFLAGAIYHE. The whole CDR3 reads CASSEIFLAGAIYHEQFF.

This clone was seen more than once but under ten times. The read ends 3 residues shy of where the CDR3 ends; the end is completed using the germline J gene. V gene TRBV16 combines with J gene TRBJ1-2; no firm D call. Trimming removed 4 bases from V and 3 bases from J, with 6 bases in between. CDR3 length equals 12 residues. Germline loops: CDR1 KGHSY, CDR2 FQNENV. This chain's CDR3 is CASSPLDYGYTF. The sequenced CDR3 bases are TGTGCCAGCAGCCCTTTAGACTATGGC.